This T cell receptor (beta chain) derives from a study of cytomegalovirus exposure and HLA in healthy donors. Study observations and caveats: It was likely that a cluster of highly shared sequence variants was a sequencing artifact. Later analysis revealed greater clonal expansion in HLA-associated TCR beta chains than in equally common others.

The PCR contained 60 Vbeta and 13 Jbeta primers. The method was immunoSEQ multiplex PCR; TCRdb's version includes in-frame clones alone and lacks a portion of them. The sample comprises just under 65,000 clones, roughly 77% of which are singletons, and about 4.5% rests with the top ten. This clone was seen just once. Antigen unknown. Trimming removed 6 bases from V and 4 bases from J; junction bases left unmatched: 10. This CDR3 contains 14 residues. Germline lookup yields CDR1 SQVTM and CDR2 ANQGSEA. This chain links TRBV29-1 with TRBJ1-1; 8 bases are a match to TRBD1. The source is a woman aged 30 to 39 in good health and CMV-seronegative. Specimen: PBMCs. CDR3 sequence reads: CSVRQGPIFTEAFF. The CDR3 nucleotides read TGCAGCGTGCGACAGGGGCCCATTTTCACTGAAGCTTTCTTT.